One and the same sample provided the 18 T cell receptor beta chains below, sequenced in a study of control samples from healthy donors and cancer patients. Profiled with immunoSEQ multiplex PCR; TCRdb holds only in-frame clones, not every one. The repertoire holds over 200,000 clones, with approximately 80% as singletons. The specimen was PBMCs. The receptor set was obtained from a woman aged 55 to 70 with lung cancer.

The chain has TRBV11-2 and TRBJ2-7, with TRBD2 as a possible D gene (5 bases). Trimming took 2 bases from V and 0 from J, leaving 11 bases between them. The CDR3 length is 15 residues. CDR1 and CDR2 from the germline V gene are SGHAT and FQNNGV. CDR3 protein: CASSLKGGHSYEQYF. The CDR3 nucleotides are TGTGCCAGCAGCTTAAAGGGCGGGCACTCCTACGAGCAGTACTTC.

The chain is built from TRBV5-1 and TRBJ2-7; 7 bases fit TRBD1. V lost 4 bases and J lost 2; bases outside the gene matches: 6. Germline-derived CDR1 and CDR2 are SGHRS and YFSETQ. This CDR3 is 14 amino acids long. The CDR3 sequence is CASSLLDRTYEQYF. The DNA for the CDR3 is TGCGCCAGCAGCCTGTTGGACAGGACCTACGAGCAGTACTTC.

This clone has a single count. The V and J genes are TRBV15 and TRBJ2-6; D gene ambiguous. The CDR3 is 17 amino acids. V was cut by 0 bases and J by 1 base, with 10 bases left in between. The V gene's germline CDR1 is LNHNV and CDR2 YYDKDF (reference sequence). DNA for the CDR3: TGTGCCACCAGCAGAGATACTGGGTTTTCTGGGGCCAACGTCCTGACTTTC. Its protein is CATSRDTGFSGANVLTF.

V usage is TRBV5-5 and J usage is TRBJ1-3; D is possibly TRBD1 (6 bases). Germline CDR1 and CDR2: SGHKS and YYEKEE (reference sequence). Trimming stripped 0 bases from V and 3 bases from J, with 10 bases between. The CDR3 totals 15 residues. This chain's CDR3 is CASSLGHRVGNTIYF. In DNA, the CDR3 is TGTGCCAGCAGCTTGGGGCACAGGGTTGGAAACACCATATATTTT.

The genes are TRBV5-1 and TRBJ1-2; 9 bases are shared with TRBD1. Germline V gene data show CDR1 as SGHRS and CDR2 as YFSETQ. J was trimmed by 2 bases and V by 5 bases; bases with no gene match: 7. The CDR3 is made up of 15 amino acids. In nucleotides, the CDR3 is TGCGCCAGCAGTTTATGGACAGGGGACAACTATGGCTACACCTTC. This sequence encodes CASSLWTGDNYGYTF.

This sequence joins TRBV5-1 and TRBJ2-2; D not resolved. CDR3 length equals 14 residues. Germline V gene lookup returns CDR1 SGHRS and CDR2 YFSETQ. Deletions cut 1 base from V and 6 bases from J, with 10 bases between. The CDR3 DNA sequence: TGCGCCAGCAGCTTGAATTTCGGTTCCGGGGAGCTGTTTTTT. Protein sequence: CASSLNFGSGELFF.

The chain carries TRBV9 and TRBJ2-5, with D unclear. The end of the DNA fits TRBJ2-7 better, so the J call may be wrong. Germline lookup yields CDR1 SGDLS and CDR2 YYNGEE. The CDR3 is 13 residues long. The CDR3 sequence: CASSADIAYEQYF. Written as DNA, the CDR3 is TGTGCCAGCAGCGCAGACATAGCCTACGAGCAGTACTTC.

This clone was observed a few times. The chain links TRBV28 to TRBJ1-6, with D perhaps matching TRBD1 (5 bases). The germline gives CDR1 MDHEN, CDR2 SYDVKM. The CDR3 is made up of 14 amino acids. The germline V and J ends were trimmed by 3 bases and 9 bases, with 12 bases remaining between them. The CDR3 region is CASSFSHTGSPLHF. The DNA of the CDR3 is TGTGCCAGCAGTTTCTCTCATACAGGTTCACCCCTCCACTTT.

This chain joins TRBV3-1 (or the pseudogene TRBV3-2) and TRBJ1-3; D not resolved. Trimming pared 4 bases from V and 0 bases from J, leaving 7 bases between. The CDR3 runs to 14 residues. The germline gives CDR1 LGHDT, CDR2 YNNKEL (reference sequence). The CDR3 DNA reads TGTGCCAGCAGCCGTCTGGGCTCTGGAAACACCATATATTTT. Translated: CASSRLGSGNTIYF.

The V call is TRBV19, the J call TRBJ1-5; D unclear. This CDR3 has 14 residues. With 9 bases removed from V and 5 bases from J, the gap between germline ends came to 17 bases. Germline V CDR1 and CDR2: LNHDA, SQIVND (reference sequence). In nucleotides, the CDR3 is TGTGCCAGCAAACTTGGAAACCTGGATCAGCCCCAGCATTTT. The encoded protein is CASKLGNLDQPQHF.

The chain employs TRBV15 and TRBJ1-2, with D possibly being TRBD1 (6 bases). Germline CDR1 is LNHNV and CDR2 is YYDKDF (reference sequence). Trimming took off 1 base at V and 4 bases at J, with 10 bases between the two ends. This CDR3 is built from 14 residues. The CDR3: CATSRVGASYGYTF. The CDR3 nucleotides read TGTGCCACCAGCAGAGTGGGGGCGAGCTATGGCTACACCTTC.

The DNA of the CDR3 is TGTGCCAGCAGCTTCTTAGCGGGAGCGGCAGATACGCAGTATTTT. Protein: CASSFLAGAADTQYF. The chain employs TRBV3-1 (or the pseudogene TRBV3-2) and TRBJ2-3; 9 bases fit TRBD2. The junction had 7 bases not matched to a gene; V was cut back by 5 bases and J by 4 bases. Germline V lookup: CDR1 LGHDT, CDR2 YNNKEL (reference sequence). The CDR3 loop spans 15 amino acids.

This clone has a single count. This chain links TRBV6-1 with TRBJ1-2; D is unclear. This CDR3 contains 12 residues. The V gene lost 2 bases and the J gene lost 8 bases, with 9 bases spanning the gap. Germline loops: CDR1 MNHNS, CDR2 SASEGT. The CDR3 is CASSEIEGGYTF. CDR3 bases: TGTGCCAGCAGTGAAATAGAGGGAGGCTACACCTTC.

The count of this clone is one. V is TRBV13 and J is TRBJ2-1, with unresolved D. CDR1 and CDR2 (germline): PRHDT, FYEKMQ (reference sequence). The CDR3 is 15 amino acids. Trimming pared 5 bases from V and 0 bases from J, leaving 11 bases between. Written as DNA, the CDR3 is TGTGCCAGCAGCCCCCGATTGAGCTCCTACAATGAGCAGTTCTTC. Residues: CASSPRLSSYNEQFF. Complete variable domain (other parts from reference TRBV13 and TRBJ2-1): AAGVIQSPRHLIKEKRETATLKCYPIPRHDTVYWYQQGPGQDPQFLISFYEKMQSDKGSIPDRFSAQQFSDYHSELNMSSLELGDSALYFCASSPRLSSYNEQFFGPGTRLTVL.

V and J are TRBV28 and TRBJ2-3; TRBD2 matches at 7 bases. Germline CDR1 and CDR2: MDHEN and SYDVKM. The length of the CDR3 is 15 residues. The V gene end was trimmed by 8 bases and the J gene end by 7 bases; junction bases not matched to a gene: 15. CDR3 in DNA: TGTGCCAGCTCATCTAGCGGACATTCAATAAATACGCAGTATTTT. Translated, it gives CASSSSGHSINTQYF.

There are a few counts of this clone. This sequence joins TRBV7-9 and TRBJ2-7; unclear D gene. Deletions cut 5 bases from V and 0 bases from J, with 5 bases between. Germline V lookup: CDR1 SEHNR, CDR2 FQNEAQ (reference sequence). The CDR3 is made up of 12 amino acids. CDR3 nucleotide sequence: TGTGCCAGCAGCCCCTACTCCTACGAGCAGTACTTC. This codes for CASSPYSYEQYF. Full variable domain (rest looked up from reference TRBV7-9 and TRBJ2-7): DTGVSQNPRHKITKRGQNVTFRCDPISEHNRLYWYRQTLGQGPEFLTYFQNEAQLEKSRLLSDRFSAERPKGSFSTLEIQRTEQGDSAMYLCASSPYSYEQYFGPGTRLTVT.

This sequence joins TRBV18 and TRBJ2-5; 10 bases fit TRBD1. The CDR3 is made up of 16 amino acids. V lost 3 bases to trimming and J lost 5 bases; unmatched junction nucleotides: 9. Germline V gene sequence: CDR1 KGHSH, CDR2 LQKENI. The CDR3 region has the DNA TGTGCCAGCTCACCTACCGGGACAGGGGTGGCCGAGACCCAGTACTTC. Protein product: CASSPTGTGVAETQYF.

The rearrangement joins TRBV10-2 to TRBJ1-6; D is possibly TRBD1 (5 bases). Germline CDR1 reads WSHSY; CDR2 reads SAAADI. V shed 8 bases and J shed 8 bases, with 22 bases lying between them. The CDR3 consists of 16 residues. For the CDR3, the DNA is TGCGCCAGCCTTGAAAGGTTCGGGACCCGCGATTCACCCCTCCACTTT. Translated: CASLERFGTRDSPLHF.